The 3 T cell receptor beta chains presented below share a single source sample, sequenced in a study of blood T cell repertoires in COVID-19. Method: immunoSEQ multiplex PCR; TCRdb's copy keeps in-frame clones and lacks some. Of 180,000 or so clones listed, 65% to 85% were seen once; the top ten hold about an eighth. The sample taken for sequencing was PBMCs or T cells enriched from blood (not recorded which). The receptors originated from a woman aged 55-70 years who had recovered from COVID-19.

V and J are TRBV7-2 and TRBJ2-5; TRBD2 aligns across 11 bases. Germline loops: CDR1 SGHTA, CDR2 FQGNSA. The CDR3 totals 15 residues. Trimming cost V 1 base and J 4 bases; bases outside gene matches: 2. The CDR3 coding sequence is TGTGCCAGCAGCTTAGGACTAGCGGGGACAGAGACCCAGTACTTC. This encodes CASSLGLAGTETQYF.

This rearrangement joins TRBV5-1 to TRBJ2-7; tentatively, D is TRBD1 (5 bases). Trimming cost V 4 bases and J 1 base, with 9 bases left between them. Germline assignment: CDR1 SGHRS and CDR2 YFSETQ. The CDR3 covers 13 residues. The DNA for the CDR3 is TGCGCCAGCAGCACTCCAGGGTCCTACGAGCAGTACTTC. Encoded protein: CASSTPGSYEQYF.

The sample holds many counts of this clone. The chain has TRBV3-1 (or the pseudogene TRBV3-2) and TRBJ2-2; perhaps TRBD1 as D (6 bases). V lost 4 bases, J lost 3 bases, and 9 bases lay in between. The CDR3 sequence is 14 residues long. CDR1 and CDR2 from the germline V gene are LGHDT and YNNKEL (reference sequence). The DNA for the CDR3 is TGTGCCAGCAGCCCCGGGACATACACCGGGGAGCTGTTTTTT. Amino acid sequence: CASSPGTYTGELFF.